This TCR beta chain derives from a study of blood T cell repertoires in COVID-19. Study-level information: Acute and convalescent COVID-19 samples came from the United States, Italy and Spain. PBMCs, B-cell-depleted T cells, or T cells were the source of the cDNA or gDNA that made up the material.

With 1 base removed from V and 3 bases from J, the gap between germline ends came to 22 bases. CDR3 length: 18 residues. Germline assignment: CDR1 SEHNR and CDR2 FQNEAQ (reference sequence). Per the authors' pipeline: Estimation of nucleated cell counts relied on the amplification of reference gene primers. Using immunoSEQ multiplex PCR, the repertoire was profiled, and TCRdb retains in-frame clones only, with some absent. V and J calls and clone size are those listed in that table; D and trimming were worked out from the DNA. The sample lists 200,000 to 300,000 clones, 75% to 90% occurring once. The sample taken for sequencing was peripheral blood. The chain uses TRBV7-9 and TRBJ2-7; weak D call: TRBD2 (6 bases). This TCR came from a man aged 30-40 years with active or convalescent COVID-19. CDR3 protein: CASSLVGRSRVGGYEQYF. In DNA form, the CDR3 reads TGTGCCAGCAGCTTAGTAGGTAGAAGCCGAGTGGGGGGCTACGAGCAGTACTTC.